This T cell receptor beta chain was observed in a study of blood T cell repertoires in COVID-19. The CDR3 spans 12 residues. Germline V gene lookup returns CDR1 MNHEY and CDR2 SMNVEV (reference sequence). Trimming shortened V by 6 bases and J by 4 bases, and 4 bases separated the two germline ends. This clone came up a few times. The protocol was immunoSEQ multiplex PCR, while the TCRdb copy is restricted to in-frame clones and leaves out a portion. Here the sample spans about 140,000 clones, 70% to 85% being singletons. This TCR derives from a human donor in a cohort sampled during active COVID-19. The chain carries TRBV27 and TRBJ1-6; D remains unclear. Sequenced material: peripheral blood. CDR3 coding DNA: TGTGCCAGCAGACGGTATAATTCACCCCTCCACTTT. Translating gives CASRRYNSPLHF.